This is a list of T cell receptor beta chains from one sample in a study of cytomegalovirus exposure and HLA in healthy donors. Measured with immunoSEQ multiplex PCR; TCRdb has only the in-frame clones, and not every one. There are about 120,000 clones in the sample; 70% to 75% occur only once, and 4% to 5% lies in the top ten. The sequencing sample was made of PBMCs. These receptors all come from a woman aged 35 to 49 in good health and CMV-seronegative. CDR3s include the opening cysteine and the closing phenylalanine or tryptophan. Each record gives: D gene, clone size, J gene, V gene, CDR3 protein, CDR3 DNA. The D gene is left open where the match is weak. A row's size may be missing; if present it is once, few, many or a size class.

D: TRBD1; size: .; J: TRBJ2-7; V: TRBV6-5; CDR3: CASSYGTDLREQYF; DNA: TGTGCCAGCAGTTACGGGACAGACCTTAGGGAGCAGTACTTC
D: .; size: .; J: TRBJ1-5; V: TRBV6-5; CDR3: CAIAARSDQPQHF; DNA: TGTGCCATCGCGGCCCGGAGCGATCAGCCCCAGCATTTT
D: TRBD1; size: few; J: TRBJ1-6; V: TRBV6-1; CDR3: CAVWGQGNSPLHF; DNA: TGTGCGGTTTGGGGACAGGGGAATTCACCCCTCCACTTT
D: .; size: few; J: TRBJ1-5; V: TRBV10-3; CDR3: CATGGGQPQHF; DNA: TGTGCCACTGGGGGAGGTCAGCCCCAGCATTTT
D: TRBD1; size: .; J: TRBJ2-3; V: TRBV5-6; CDR3: CASSLLKTGGTDTQYF; DNA: TGTGCCAGCAGCTTGTTAAAGACAGGGGGCACAGATACGCAGTATTTT
D: .; size: .; J: TRBJ2-2; V: TRBV6-1; CDR3: CASSEILDRLNTGELFF; DNA: TGTGCCAGCAGTGAAATCCTGGACAGACTGAACACCGGGGAGCTGTTTTTT
D: .; size: once; J: TRBJ2-7; V: TRBV4-1; CDR3: CASSQEPTYEQYF; DNA: TGCGCCAGCAGCCAAGAACCTACCTACGAGCAGTACTTC
D: .; size: .; J: TRBJ2-7; V: TRBV9; CDR3: CASSVAVEGHSYEQYF; DNA: TGTGCCAGCAGCGTAGCCGTAGAGGGACACAGCTACGAGCAGTACTTC
D: TRBD2; size: .; J: TRBJ2-7; V: TRBV14; CDR3: CASSQVTSGGLYF; DNA: TGTGCCAGCAGCCAAGTAACTAGCGGAGGGTTGTACTTC
D: TRBD2; size: .; J: TRBJ2-1; V: TRBV29-1; CDR3: CSVVSPSGNYNEQFF; DNA: TGCAGCGTTGTATCCCCTAGCGGGAACTACAATGAGCAGTTCTTC
D: TRBD2; size: medium-sized; J: TRBJ2-1; V: TRBV4-1; CDR3: CASSQLGTSGLGSEQFF; DNA: TGCGCCAGCAGCCAATTAGGAACTAGCGGTCTTGGTAGTGAGCAGTTCTTC
D: .; size: .; J: TRBJ2-1; V: TRBV9; CDR3: CASSVVGDEQFF; DNA: TGTGCCAGCAGCGTAGTAGGGGATGAGCAGTTCTTC
D: TRBD2; size: .; J: TRBJ2-2; V: TRBV11-3; CDR3: CASSPGLAGVNTGELFF; DNA: TGTGCCAGCAGCCCCGGACTAGCGGGAGTAAACACCGGGGAGCTGTTTTTT